This TCR beta chain was found in a study of identical twins. The CDR3 spans 15 residues. The J segment lost 7 bases and the V segment lost 2 bases, leaving 7 bases of the junction unmatched. CDR1 and CDR2 (germline): SNHLY, FYNNEI. TCRdb processed the 5' RACE reads anew with MiXCR; each CDR3 protein has one entry. The table lists about 660,000 distinct CDR3 sequences, under 9% of them singletons. These sequences were also reported in another study, on yellow fever vaccine responses in identical twins.

The sequenced material came from PBMCs. This sequence was found in a young woman in good health. The V call is TRBV2, the J call TRBJ2-1, with 8 bases that match TRBD2. CDR3 in amino acids: CASSESGRLRNEQFF. The DNA for the CDR3 is TGTGCCAGCAGTGAAAGCGGGAGATTAAGGAATGAGCAGTTCTTC.